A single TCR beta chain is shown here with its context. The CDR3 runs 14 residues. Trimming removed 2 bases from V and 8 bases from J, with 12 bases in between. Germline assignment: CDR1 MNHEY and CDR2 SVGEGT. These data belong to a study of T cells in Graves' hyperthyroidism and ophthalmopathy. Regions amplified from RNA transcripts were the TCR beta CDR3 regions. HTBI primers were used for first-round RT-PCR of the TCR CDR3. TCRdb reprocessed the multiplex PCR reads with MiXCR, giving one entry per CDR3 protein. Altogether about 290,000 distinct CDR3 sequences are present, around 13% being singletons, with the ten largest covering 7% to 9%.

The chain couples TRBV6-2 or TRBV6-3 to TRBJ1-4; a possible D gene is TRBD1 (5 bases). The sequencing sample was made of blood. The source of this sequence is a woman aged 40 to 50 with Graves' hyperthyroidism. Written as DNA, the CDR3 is TGTGCCAGCAGTTACGAGGGGTTACGGGAAAAACTGTTTTTT. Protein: CASSYEGLREKLFF.